Listed here are 14 T cell receptor beta chains from one sample, sequenced in a study of T cells after yellow fever vaccination. Each CDR3 protein is one row after TCRdb ran MiXCR on the 5' RACE reads. The sample holds around 500,000 distinct CDR3 sequences; about a fifth are singletons and the top ten take around 17%. This material consisted of PBMCs, taken 20 to 25 days after the first yellow fever vaccination. The receptors were sampled from a man in his late teens or twenties who received the YFV17D yellow fever vaccine.

The chain links TRBV5-4 to TRBJ1-1; D call uncertain. The CDR3 length is 14 residues. CDR1 and CDR2 (germline): SGHNT, YYREEE (reference sequence). V dropped 0 bases and J dropped 3 bases, with 9 bases sitting between them. CDR3 sequence: CASSLVSKDTEAFF. CDR3 coding DNA: TGTGCCAGCAGCTTGGTTAGTAAGGACACTGAAGCTTTCTTT. Full variable domain (missing parts from reference TRBV5-4 and TRBJ1-1): ETGVTQSPTHLIKTRGQQVTLRCSSQSGHNTVSWYQQALGQGPQFIFQYYREEENGRGNFPPRFSGLQFPNYSSELNVNALELDDSALYLCASSLVSKDTEAFFGQGTRLTVV.

To note about this clonotype: The junction does not match germline at one end; this may be a read error. Here the CDR3 reads CAGRKGQTTEAFF. CDR3 nucleotides: TGTGCCGGCAGAAAGGGACAGACCACTGAAGCTTTCTTT. V is TRBV12-3 or TRBV12-4 and J is TRBJ1-1; 7 bases match TRBD1. This CDR3 is built from 13 residues.

The chain employs TRBV24-1 and TRBJ2-2, with 8 bases lining up with TRBD1. Germline-derived CDR1 and CDR2 are KGHDR and SFDVKD. This CDR3 has 14 amino acids. V was pared by 5 bases and J by 5 bases, with 3 bases of the junction left unmatched. This CDR3 is CATSGTGWTGELFF. The CDR3 region has the DNA TGTGCCACCAGTGGGACAGGGTGGACCGGGGAGCTGTTTTTT.

This clonotype showed up just a few times. V gene TRBV28 combines with J gene TRBJ1-2; D unclear. Germline V lookup: CDR1 MDHEN, CDR2 SYDVKM. There are 11 residues in the CDR3. V was pared by 4 bases and J by 8 bases, with 8 bases between. The CDR3 sequence is CASSSLWGYTF. The CDR3 nucleotides read TGTGCCAGCAGTTCTCTTTGGGGCTACACCTTC.

The chain employs TRBV7-3 and TRBJ1-1, with D perhaps matching TRBD1 (6 bases). This CDR3 contains 15 residues. V lost 2 bases and J 1 base, leaving 11 bases between the germline ends. Germline V lookup: CDR1 SGHTA, CDR2 FQGTGA. The CDR3 bases are TGTGCCAGCAGCTTACAGGGGTTGGCGAACACTGAAGCTTTCTTT. It is translated as CASSLQGLANTEAFF.

This chain links TRBV5-1 with TRBJ2-7; either TRBD1 or TRBD2 may fit D (5 bases each). CDR1 SGHRS and CDR2 YFSETQ come from the germline V gene. The CDR3 consists of 16 residues. V shed 4 bases and J shed 2 bases, with 19 bases lying between them. The CDR3 sequence: CASSGPGTAAPYEQYV. DNA of the CDR3: TGCGCCAGCAGCGGCCCGGGGACGGCGGCCCCCTACGAGCAGTACGTC.

The chain employs TRBV20-1 and TRBJ2-7, with D hard to call. Germline V lookup: CDR1 DFQATT, CDR2 SNEGSKA (reference sequence). Trimming removed 1 base from V and 2 bases from J, with 6 bases in between. This CDR3 spans 12 amino acids. CDR3 coding DNA: TGCAGTGCTAGAGCCAGTACCTACGAGCAGTACGTC. Protein sequence: CSARASTYEQYV.

V and J are TRBV15 and TRBJ2-3, with D possibly matching TRBD2 (5 bases). Germline values: CDR1 LNHNV, CDR2 YYDKDF (reference sequence). V lost 0 bases, J lost 4 bases, and 8 bases lay in between. The CDR3 covers 14 residues. CDR3 bases: TGTGCCACCAGCAGAGAACTAGTTCCAGATACGCAGTATTTT. Residues: CATSRELVPDTQYF.

This sequence joins TRBV7-2 and TRBJ1-1; D gene uncertain. Trimming removed 0 bases from V and 0 bases from J, with 8 bases in between. Per the germline V gene, CDR1 is SGHTA and CDR2 is FQGNSA. The CDR3 has 15 amino acids. DNA of the CDR3: TGTGCCAGCAGCTTAGCCCCTCCCATGAACACTGAAGCTTTCTTT. It encodes CASSLAPPMNTEAFF.

This clonotype was seen more than once but under ten times. The CDR3 coding sequence is TGTGCCAGCAGCCAGGGACAGGGATTCCAAGAGACCCAGTACTTC. This translates into CASSQGQGFQETQYF. The V and J genes are TRBV11-1 and TRBJ2-5; TRBD1 agrees at 9 bases. Per the germline V gene, CDR1 is SGHAT and CDR2 is FQDESV (reference sequence). The CDR3 loop spans 15 amino acids. The junction had 5 bases not matched to a gene; V was cut back by 5 bases and J by 1 base.

The chain recombines TRBV7-2 with TRBJ1-1; D unclear. Per the germline V gene, CDR1 is SGHTA and CDR2 is FQGNSA. The CDR3 is 13 amino acids. The V gene lost 2 bases and the J gene lost 3 bases, with 7 bases spanning the gap. Written as DNA, the CDR3 is TGTGCCAGCAGCTTAATAACACACACTGAAGCTTTCTTT. This translates into CASSLITHTEAFF. The entire variable domain, with the rest obtained from reference TRBV7-2 and TRBJ1-1, is as follows: GAGVSQSPSNKVTEKGKDVELRCDPISGHTALYWYRQSLGQGLEFLIYFQGNSAPDKSGLPSDRFSAERTGGSVSTLTIQRTQQEDSAVYLCASSLITHTEAFFGQGTRLTVV.

The chain couples TRBV7-2 to TRBJ1-5; 8 positions agree with TRBD1. The CDR3 covers 13 residues. V shed 7 bases and J 6 bases; nucleotides not matched to a gene: 5. Germline CDR1 reads SGHTA; CDR2 reads FQGNSA. CDR3 coding DNA: TGTGCCAGCACACAGGGGGGGCGTCAGCCCCAGCATTTT. It translates to CASTQGGRQPQHF.

In its sample, this clonotype was seen once. This chain links TRBV19 with TRBJ1-5; D perhaps matches TRBD1 (5 bases). The CDR3 is made up of 14 amino acids. Trimming pared 3 bases from V and 5 bases from J, leaving 11 bases between. Germline V gene data show CDR1 as LNHDA and CDR2 as SQIVND (reference sequence). The CDR3 region is CASSMGQGYQPQHF. The CDR3 bases are TGTGCCAGTAGTATGGGGCAGGGATATCAGCCCCAGCATTTT. The variable domain in full, completed from reference TRBV19 and TRBJ1-5, reads DGGITQSPKYLFRKEGQNVTLSCEQNLNHDAMYWYRQDPGQGLRLIYYSQIVNDFQKGDIAEGYSVSREKKESFPLTVTSAQKNPTAFYLCASSMGQGYQPQHFGDGTRLSIL.

This clonotype was picked up a small number of times. The genes are TRBV20-1 and TRBJ2-7, with 10 nucleotides matching TRBD2. V shed 1 base, J shed 4 bases, and the junction held 4 bases outside the gene matches. The CDR3 is made up of 14 amino acids. Germline V gene data show CDR1 as DFQATT and CDR2 as SNEGSKA (reference sequence). CDR3 in amino acids: CSARAAGGPYEQYV. The CDR3 nucleotides are TGCAGTGCTAGAGCAGCGGGGGGGCCTTACGAGCAGTACGTC.